This entry lists 21 T cell receptor beta chains sequenced from one sample in a study of cytomegalovirus exposure and HLA in healthy donors. The study ran its PCR with 60 Vbeta and 13 Jbeta primers. TCRdb keeps only in-frame clones here, not all; method: immunoSEQ multiplex PCR. Of some 190,000 clones detected, around three quarters appear once; the ten largest clones hold 12% to 15%. Sequenced: PBMCs. Source of these receptors: a woman in her twenties or thirties in good health and CMV-seropositive.

This clone came up a few times. The rearrangement uses TRBV27 and TRBJ1-6, with D possibly being TRBD1 (5 bases). In germline, CDR1 is MNHEY, CDR2 SMNVEV (reference sequence). The ends were cut back, 7 bases at V and 2 bases at J, with 18 bases in the middle. The CDR3 totals 17 residues. CDR3 nucleotide sequence: TGTGCCAGCATTCTTACGGACACCATAGCCTATAATTCACCCCTCCACTTT. It encodes CASILTDTIAYNSPLHF.

This clone has more than one count but fewer than ten. J is TRBJ2-5 and V is TRBV6-5, with TRBD2 matching 11 bases. Germline V lookup: CDR1 MNHEY, CDR2 SVGAGI. This CDR3 is 14 amino acids long. Trimming removed 2 bases from V and 4 bases from J; junction bases left unmatched: 0. CDR3 nucleotides: TGTGCCAGCAGTTACGGGACTAGCGGAGAGACCCAGTACTTC. This encodes CASSYGTSGETQYF.

This chain uses TRBV28 with TRBJ1-1; TRBD1 might be the D (5 bases). The germline V gene has CDR1 MDHEN and CDR2 SYDVKM. The CDR3 contains 13 residues. Deletions cut 5 bases from V and 4 bases from J, with 11 bases between. CDR3: CASSQGGGTEAFF. The CDR3, as DNA: TGTGCCAGCAGTCAGGGCGGGGGCACTGAAGCTTTCTTT.

The table lists this clone with a count of one. The rearrangement joins TRBV5-5 to TRBJ2-5; D gene ambiguous. CDR1 is SGHKS, CDR2 YYEKEE, per germline (reference sequence). Trimming pared 0 bases from V and 4 bases from J, leaving 10 bases between. The CDR3 contains 14 residues. The CDR3 is CASSLEQTLETQYF. CDR3 coding DNA: TGTGCCAGCAGCTTGGAACAGACCTTAGAGACCCAGTACTTC. Full variable domain (outside the CDR3, taken from reference TRBV5-5 and TRBJ2-5): DAGVTQSPTHLIKTRGQQVTLRCSPISGHKSVSWYQQVLGQGPQFIFQYYEKEERGRGNFPDRFSARQFPNYSSELNVNALLLGDSALYLCASSLEQTLETQYFGPGTRLLVL.

This clone was detected once. The chain uses TRBV28 and TRBJ2-7; 13 bases fit TRBD2. V lost 8 bases, J lost 1 base, and 11 bases stayed unmatched. The CDR3 runs 17 residues. Germline V gene data show CDR1 as MDHEN and CDR2 as SYDVKM. In DNA, the CDR3 is TGTGCCAGCCATACTAGCGGGAGGGTCCCTAGTTCCTACGAGCAGTACTTC. Amino acids: CASHTSGRVPSSYEQYF.

This chain links TRBV5-4 with TRBJ1-1, with D maybe TRBD1 (6 bases). The CDR3 covers 15 residues. Germline V gene lookup returns CDR1 SGHNT and CDR2 YYREEE (reference sequence). V was clipped by 3 bases and J by 4 bases, with 16 bases between them. CDR3 sequence: CASSSTGLGGTEAFF. DNA for the CDR3: TGTGCCAGCAGCTCCACCGGATTAGGGGGCACTGAAGCTTTCTTT.

The chain joins TRBV4-1 to TRBJ2-3, with D perhaps matching TRBD2 (6 bases). V was trimmed by 0 bases and J by 1 base, leaving 11 bases between them. Germline lookup yields CDR1 MGHRA and CDR2 YSYEKL. The CDR3 loop spans 16 amino acids. CDR3 sequence reads: CASSQDGGFGTDTQYF. CDR3 DNA sequence: TGCGCCAGCAGCCAAGATGGGGGGTTTGGCACAGATACGCAGTATTTT.

This chain connects TRBV4-1 to TRBJ2-1; D gene uncertain. The CDR3 runs to 16 residues. The V gene lost 1 base and the J gene lost 0 bases, with 10 bases spanning the gap. Germline V gives CDR1 MGHRA, CDR2 YSYEKL. This CDR3 reads CASSQVIAGSYNEQFF. The CDR3 nucleotides are TGCGCCAGCAGCCAAGTTATCGCCGGCTCCTACAATGAGCAGTTCTTC.

The chain links TRBV4-2 to TRBJ1-4; D not certain. The CDR3 is 16 residues long. The germline CDR1 and CDR2 sequences are LGHNA and YNFKEQ. Trimming removed 2 bases from V and 8 bases from J, with 18 bases in between. CDR3 in amino acids: CASSQIGPGGREKLFF. The CDR3 DNA follows: TGTGCCAGCAGCCAAATCGGGCCTGGAGGGAGGGAAAAACTGTTTTTT.

The genes are TRBV25-1 and TRBJ1-1; 8 bases map to TRBD1. Germline assignment: CDR1 MGHDK and CDR2 SYGVNS. Unmatched junction bases numbered 12, after V lost 7 bases and J lost 11 bases. CDR3 length equals 13 residues. The CDR3 DNA sequence: TGTGCCAGCAAAGGGACAGGCTCCCCTCGGGCTTTCTTT. Translation gives CASKGTGSPRAFF.

The chain recombines TRBV28 with TRBJ1-2, with D tentatively TRBD1 (6 bases). The length of the CDR3 is 12 residues. The germline CDR1 and CDR2 sequences are MDHEN and SYDVKM. The V gene lost 6 bases and the J gene lost 5 bases, with 10 bases spanning the gap. The CDR3 is CASSPDRYGYTF. DNA of the CDR3: TGTGCCAGCAGCCCCGACAGGTATGGCTACACCTTC.

The gene calls are TRBV5-1 and TRBJ2-1; D may be TRBD1 (6 bases). Germline assignment: CDR1 SGHRS and CDR2 YFSETQ. V was cut by 0 bases and J by 5 bases, with 12 bases left in between. CDR3 length equals 15 residues. CDR3 sequence reads: CASSLDTGFHNEQFF. The CDR3 DNA is TGCGCCAGCAGCTTGGATACAGGGTTCCACAATGAGCAGTTCTTC.

For the CDR3, the DNA is TGTGCCAGCAGTTCCGCGGGACTAGCGGGAGGGCCTTTCTCTACAGATACGCAGTATTTT. Protein: CASSSAGLAGGPFSTDTQYF. The chain employs TRBV28 and TRBJ2-3, with 16 nucleotides matching TRBD2. The CDR3 runs to 20 residues. V gave up 4 bases and J gave up 3 bases; unmatched junction bases: 13. Germline V gives CDR1 MDHEN, CDR2 SYDVKM. The variable domain in full, with the rest retrieved from reference TRBV28 and TRBJ2-3, is DVKVTQSSRYLVKRTGEKVFLECVQDMDHENMFWYRQDPGLGLRLIYFSYDVKMKEKGDIPEGYSVSREKKERFSLILESASTNQTSMYLCASSSAGLAGGPFSTDTQYFGPGTRLTVL.

The V call is TRBV5-4, the J call TRBJ2-7; D is possibly TRBD2 (6 bases). V lost 0 bases to trimming and J lost 4 bases, with 11 bases between them. CDR3 size: 14 residues. Germline CDR1 SGHNT, CDR2 YYREEE (reference sequence). CDR3 sequence (DNA): TGTGCCAGCAGCTTGGTTGGGACTGAATACGAGCAGTACTTC. This gives the protein CASSLVGTEYEQYF.

The chain recombines TRBV5-1 with TRBJ2-5; TRBD1 matches at 10 bases. Germline trimming cut 5 bases from V and 3 bases from J; bases unmatched to any gene: 1. Germline V gene lookup returns CDR1 SGHRS and CDR2 YFSETQ. This CDR3 has 13 residues. The CDR3 spells CASRGQGEETQYF. In nucleotides, the CDR3 is TGCGCCAGCAGAGGACAGGGGGAAGAGACCCAGTACTTC.

This clone has just a few counts. The rearrangement joins TRBV7-9 to TRBJ2-7, with 8 positions matching TRBD1. Germline V gene sequence: CDR1 SEHNR, CDR2 FQNEAQ (reference sequence). This CDR3 has 15 residues. V was pared by 4 bases and J by 2 bases, with 7 bases of the junction left unmatched. CDR3 bases: TGTGCCAGCAGCTCGGACAGGGAGACCCCCTACGAGCAGTACTTC. Amino acid sequence: CASSSDRETPYEQYF.

This chain uses TRBV5-4 with TRBJ2-3, with 10 positions matching TRBD2. After removal of 4 bases from V and 5 bases from J, the junction contained 7 bases not matched to a gene. From germline, CDR1 is SGHNT and CDR2 YYREEE (reference sequence). There are 15 residues in the CDR3. As DNA, the CDR3 is TGTGCCAGCAGCCACTCAGCGGGGGGGTTAGATACGCAGTATTTT. Protein sequence: CASSHSAGGLDTQYF.

The rearrangement links TRBV5-1 to TRBJ2-1, with D maybe TRBD2 (7 bases). From germline, CDR1 is SGHRS and CDR2 YFSETQ. CDR3 length equals 14 residues. The germline V and J ends were trimmed by 3 bases and 5 bases, with 12 bases remaining between them. Written as DNA, the CDR3 is TGCGCCAGCAGCTATACGGGGGGCAACAATGAGCAGTTCTTC. It yields the protein CASSYTGGNNEQFF.

The chain links TRBV7-8 to TRBJ2-1, with D possibly TRBD1 on 6 matching bases. V shed 2 bases and J shed 5 bases, with 19 bases lying between them. This CDR3 contains 17 residues. Germline CDR1 SGHVS, CDR2 FQNEAQ. The CDR3 reads CASSLLKGVNSDNEQFF. The CDR3 region has the DNA TGTGCCAGCAGCTTATTAAAGGGGGTTAATTCCGACAATGAGCAGTTCTTC.

This clone was counted between two and nine times. The V gene is TRBV28, the J gene TRBJ2-7, with 9 bases lining up with TRBD1. This CDR3 spans 14 amino acids. Germline V gives CDR1 MDHEN, CDR2 SYDVKM. V gave up 7 bases and J gave up 6 bases; unmatched junction bases: 10. DNA for the CDR3: TGTGCCAGCACGCTCCCAGGGGACAGGGCCGAGCAGTACTTC. Protein: CASTLPGDRAEQYF.

The chain combines TRBV5-5 with TRBJ2-5; tentative D call: TRBD2 (6 bases). Germline V gene lookup returns CDR1 SGHKS and CDR2 YYEKEE (reference sequence). This CDR3 has 15 amino acids. Deletions cut 2 bases from V and 5 bases from J, with 16 bases between. CDR3 in DNA: TGTGCCAGCAGCTTATTGGTTGGCAGCGGGGAGACCCAGTACTTC. Translation gives CASSLLVGSGETQYF.